This T cell receptor beta chain was recorded in a study of blood T cell repertoires in COVID-19 (dated by TCRdb to 2020 to 2021). Regarding the study in general: Samples covering the acute and convalescent phases of COVID-19 were provided by collaborators in the United States, Italy and Spain. Deeply sampled blood TCRbeta repertoires from subjects exposed to, actively infected with, or recovered from COVID-19 were included in the dataset. Where HLA class I and class II types were available, the types were taken from metadata supplied by the sample provider, not from assay-based typing. The repertoires were released in a freely available public database intended as a resource for research on the immune response to SARS-CoV-2. The samples were drawn from the first 160 participants of the ongoing ImmuneRACE study and from 1,200 or so subjects provided by 6 global collaborators. The prospective study material was composed of cDNA or gDNA derived from T cells, B-cell-depleted T cells, or PBMCs. A de-identified subject ID, COVID-19 status, age in years and sex were almost always included in the sample metadata.

A note on this clone: What this receptor recognizes is not known. No much larger clone is present one base from it, and per-base qualities are unavailable.

Study-level results and caveats: The amount of clinical and demographic metadata varied by source and participant and was provided uncurated.

The immunoSEQ Assay, a bias-controlled multiplex PCR, was used to amplify TCRbeta CDR3 regions from genomic DNA. In the paper's pipeline: Nucleated cell counts per sample were estimated from amplification of reference gene primers within the assay. To quantify the absolute abundance of each unique TCRbeta CDR3 rearrangement, sequence reads were collapsed and filtered. For each sample, productive Simpson clonality was calculated as the square root of Simpson's diversity index across productive rearrangements. TCRdb took over this immuneACCESS table, retaining in-frame rearrangements with V and J assigned. Such tables are incomplete; in checked studies, under half of the missing clones stem from an unresolved V gene, and the remainder is unexplained. V, J and clone size were drawn from that table, and D and trimming were deduced from the DNA. This sample is represented by over 200,000 clones; roughly 86% of them were singletons. Clones ranked in the top ten supply around 0.7% of the sample.

Collaborating institutions collected whole blood in K2EDTA tubes following their own protocols. For TCRbeta analysis, collaborator samples were shipped as frozen whole blood, as isolated PBMCs, or as DNA extracted from either sample type. Between the V and J ends, shortened by 2 bases and 3 bases respectively, the junction contains 17 bases. In the germline V gene, CDR1 corresponds to MNHEY and CDR2 to SVGEGT. Measured from the cysteine to the phenylalanine, the CDR3 is 17 residues long. Of the read, only the CDR3 DNA is kept; its 51 bases are in frame from base 1. The source material was peripheral blood. The TCR originated in a human donor in a cohort sampled during active COVID-19. In this chain, TRBV6-2 or TRBV6-3 is recombined with TRBJ1-5, with the D gene too uncertain to name. The nucleotides are TGTGCCAGCAGTTACCACCTCGGCGGCCTCCCCAATCAGCCCCAGCATTTT. Its translation is CASSYHLGGLPNQPQHF.